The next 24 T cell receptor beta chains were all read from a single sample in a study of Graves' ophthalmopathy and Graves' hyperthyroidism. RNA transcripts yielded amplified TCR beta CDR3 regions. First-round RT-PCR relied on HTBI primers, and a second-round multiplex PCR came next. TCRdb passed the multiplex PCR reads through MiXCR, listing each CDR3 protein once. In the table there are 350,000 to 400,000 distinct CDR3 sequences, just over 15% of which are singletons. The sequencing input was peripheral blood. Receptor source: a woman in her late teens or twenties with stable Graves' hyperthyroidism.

The CDR3 DNA reads TGTGCCAGCAGCCACGGTCCTCCAGCTGAGCAGTACTTC. It yields the protein CASSHGPPAEQYF. The V and J genes are TRBV3-1 and TRBJ2-7; D is unresolved. CDR3 size: 13 residues. The V end was cut by 3 bases, the J end by 7 bases, with 13 bases between. Germline CDR1 and CDR2: LGHDT and YNNKEL (reference sequence).

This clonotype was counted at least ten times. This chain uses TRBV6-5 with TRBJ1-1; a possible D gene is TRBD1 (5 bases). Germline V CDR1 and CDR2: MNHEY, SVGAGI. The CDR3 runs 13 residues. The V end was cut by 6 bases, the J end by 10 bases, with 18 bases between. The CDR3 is CASSLVSGGGAFF. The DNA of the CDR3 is TGTGCCAGCAGCCTCGTTTCCGGTGGGGGAGCTTTCTTT.

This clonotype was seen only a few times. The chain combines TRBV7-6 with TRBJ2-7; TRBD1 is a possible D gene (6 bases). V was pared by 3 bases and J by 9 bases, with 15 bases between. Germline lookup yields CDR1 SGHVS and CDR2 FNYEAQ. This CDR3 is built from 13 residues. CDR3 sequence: CASSLTGPLWQYF. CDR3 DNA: TGTGCCAGCAGCTTGACAGGTCCCCTCTGGCAGTACTTC.

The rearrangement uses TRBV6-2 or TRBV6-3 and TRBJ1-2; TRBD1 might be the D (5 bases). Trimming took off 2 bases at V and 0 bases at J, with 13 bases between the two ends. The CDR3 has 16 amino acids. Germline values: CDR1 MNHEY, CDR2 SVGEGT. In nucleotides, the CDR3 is TGTGCCAGCAGTTACCCCATGGACACCACTAACTATGGCTACACCTTC. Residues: CASSYPMDTTNYGYTF.

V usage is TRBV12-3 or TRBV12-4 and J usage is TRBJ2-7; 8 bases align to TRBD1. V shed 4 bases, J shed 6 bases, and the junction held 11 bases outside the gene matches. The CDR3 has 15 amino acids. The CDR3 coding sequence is TGTGCCAGCAGTTACTCGAGTCAGGGGGCGACCGAGCAGTACTTC. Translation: CASSYSSQGATEQYF.

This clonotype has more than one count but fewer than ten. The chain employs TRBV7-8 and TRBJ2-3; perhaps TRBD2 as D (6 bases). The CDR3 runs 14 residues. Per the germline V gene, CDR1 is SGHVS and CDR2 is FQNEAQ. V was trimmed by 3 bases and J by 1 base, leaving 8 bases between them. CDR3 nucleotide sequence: TGTGCCAGCAGCTTGGAGGGCCGCACAGATACGCAGTATTTT. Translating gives CASSLEGRTDTQYF.

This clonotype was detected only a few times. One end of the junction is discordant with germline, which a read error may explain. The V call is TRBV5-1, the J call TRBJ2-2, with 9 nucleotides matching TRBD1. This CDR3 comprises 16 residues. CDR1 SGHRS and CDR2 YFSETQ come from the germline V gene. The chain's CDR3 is CANSPLQGAGTGELFF. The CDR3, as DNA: TGCGCCAACAGCCCACTACAGGGGGCAGGCACCGGGGAGCTGTTTTTT.

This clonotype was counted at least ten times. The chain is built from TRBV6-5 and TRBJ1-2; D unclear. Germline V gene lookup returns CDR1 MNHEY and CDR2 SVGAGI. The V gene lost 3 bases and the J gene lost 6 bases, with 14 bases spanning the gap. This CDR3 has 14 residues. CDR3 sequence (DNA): TGTGCCAGCAGTTATATGCGGCGGGATAATGGCTACACCTTC. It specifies CASSYMRRDNGYTF.

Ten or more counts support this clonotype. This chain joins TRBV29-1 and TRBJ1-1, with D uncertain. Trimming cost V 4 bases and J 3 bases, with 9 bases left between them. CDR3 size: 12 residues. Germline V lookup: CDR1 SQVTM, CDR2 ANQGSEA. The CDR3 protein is CSVGSGYTEAFF. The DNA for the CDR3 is TGCAGCGTTGGATCGGGATACACTGAAGCTTTCTTT.

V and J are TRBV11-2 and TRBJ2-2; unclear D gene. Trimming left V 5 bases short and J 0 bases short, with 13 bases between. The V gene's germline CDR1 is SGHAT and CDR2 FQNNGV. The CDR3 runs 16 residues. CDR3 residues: CASSRVGTTNTGELFF. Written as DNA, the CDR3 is TGTGCCAGCAGCCGGGTGGGCACGACGAACACCGGGGAGCTGTTTTTT.

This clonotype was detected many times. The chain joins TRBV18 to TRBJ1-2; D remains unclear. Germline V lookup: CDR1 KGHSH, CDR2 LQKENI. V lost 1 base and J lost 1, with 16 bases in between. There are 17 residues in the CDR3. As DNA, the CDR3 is TGTGCCAGCTCACCACGGGTCCCGGAAGAGCTTAACTATGGCTACACCTTC. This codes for CASSPRVPEELNYGYTF.

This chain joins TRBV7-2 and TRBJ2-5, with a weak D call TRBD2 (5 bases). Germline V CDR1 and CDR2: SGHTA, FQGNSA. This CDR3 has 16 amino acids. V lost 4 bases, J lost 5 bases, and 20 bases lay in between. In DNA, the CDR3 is TGTGCCAGCAGCTCACGCACGAGCGGTAGCCGGGAGACCCAGTACTTC. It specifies CASSSRTSGSRETQYF.

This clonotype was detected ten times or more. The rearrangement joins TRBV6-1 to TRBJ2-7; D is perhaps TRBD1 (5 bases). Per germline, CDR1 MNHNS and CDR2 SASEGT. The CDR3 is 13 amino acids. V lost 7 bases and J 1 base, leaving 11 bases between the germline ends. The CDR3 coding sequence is TGTGCCAGCATCCTCGACAGATCCTACGAGCAGTACTTC. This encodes CASILDRSYEQYF.

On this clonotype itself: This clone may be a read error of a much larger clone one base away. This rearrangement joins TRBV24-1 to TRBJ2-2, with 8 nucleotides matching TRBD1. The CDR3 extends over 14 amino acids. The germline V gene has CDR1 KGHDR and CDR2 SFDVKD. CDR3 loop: CATSDRTGIGELLF. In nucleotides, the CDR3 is TGTGCCACCAGTGACCGGACAGGGATCGGGGAGCTGCTTTTT.

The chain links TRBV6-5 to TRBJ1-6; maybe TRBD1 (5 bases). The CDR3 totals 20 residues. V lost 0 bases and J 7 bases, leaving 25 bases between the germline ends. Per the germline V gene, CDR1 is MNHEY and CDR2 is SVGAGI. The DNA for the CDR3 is TGTGCCAGCAGTTACTCGGCGGGGTGGGACGATGTGGCTTACAATTCACCCCTCCACTTT. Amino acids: CASSYSAGWDDVAYNSPLHF.

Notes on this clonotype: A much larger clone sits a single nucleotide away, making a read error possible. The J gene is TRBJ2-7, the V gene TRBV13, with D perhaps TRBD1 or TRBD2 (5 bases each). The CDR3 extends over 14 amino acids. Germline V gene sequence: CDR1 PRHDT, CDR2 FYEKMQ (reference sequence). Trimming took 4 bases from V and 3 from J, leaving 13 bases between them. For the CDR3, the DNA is TGTGCCAGCAGCTCCGGGGCAGGGAGCTACGAGCAGTACTTC. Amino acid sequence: CASSSGAGSYEQYF.

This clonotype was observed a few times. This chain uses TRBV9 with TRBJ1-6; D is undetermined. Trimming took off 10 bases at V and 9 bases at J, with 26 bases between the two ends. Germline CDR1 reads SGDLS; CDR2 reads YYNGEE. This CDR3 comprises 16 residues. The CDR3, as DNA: TGTGCCTCGTCGACCCGGGAGGCGGCGTGGCGTTCACCCCTCCACTTT. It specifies CASSTREAAWRSPLHF.

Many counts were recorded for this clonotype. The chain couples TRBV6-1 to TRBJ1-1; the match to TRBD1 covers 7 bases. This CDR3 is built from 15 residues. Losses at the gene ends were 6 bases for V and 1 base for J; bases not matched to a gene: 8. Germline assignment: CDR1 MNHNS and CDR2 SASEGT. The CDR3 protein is CASSPGTAPNTEAFF. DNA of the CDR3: TGTGCCAGCAGCCCCGGGACAGCCCCGAACACTGAAGCTTTCTTT.

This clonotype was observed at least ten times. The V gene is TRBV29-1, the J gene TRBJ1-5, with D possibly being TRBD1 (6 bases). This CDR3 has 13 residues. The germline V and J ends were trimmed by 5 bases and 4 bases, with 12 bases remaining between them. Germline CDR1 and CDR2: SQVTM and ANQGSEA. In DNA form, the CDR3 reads TGCAGCGTTCGGTGGGGGCTGAATCAGCCCCAGCATTTT. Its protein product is CSVRWGLNQPQHF.

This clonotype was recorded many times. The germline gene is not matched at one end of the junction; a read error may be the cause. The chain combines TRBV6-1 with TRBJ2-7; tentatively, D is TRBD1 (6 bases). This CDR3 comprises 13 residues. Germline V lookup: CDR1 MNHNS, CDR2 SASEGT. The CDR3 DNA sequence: TGTGCCACACCTCGCCAACAGGGTTACGGGCAGTACTTC. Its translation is CATPRQQGYGQYF.

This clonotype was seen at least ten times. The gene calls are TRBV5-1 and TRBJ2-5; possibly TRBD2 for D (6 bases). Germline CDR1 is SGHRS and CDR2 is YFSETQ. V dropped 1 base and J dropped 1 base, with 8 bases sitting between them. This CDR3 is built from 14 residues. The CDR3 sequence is CASSLSSAQETQYF. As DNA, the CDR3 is TGCGCCAGCAGCTTGTCTAGCGCCCAAGAGACCCAGTACTTC.

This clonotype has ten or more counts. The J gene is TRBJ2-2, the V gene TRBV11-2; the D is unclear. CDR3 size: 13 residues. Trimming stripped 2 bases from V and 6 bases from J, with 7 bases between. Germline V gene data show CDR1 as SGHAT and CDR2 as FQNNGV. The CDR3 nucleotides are TGTGCCAGCAGCTTACGGTCCCCCGGGGAGCTGTTTTTT. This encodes CASSLRSPGELFF.

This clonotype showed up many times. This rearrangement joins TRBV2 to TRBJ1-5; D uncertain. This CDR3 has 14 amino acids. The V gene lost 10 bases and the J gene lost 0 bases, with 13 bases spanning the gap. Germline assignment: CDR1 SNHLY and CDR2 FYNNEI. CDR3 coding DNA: TGTGCCACCAAAGACTTAGATAGCAATCAGCCCCAGCATTTT. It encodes CATKDLDSNQPQHF.

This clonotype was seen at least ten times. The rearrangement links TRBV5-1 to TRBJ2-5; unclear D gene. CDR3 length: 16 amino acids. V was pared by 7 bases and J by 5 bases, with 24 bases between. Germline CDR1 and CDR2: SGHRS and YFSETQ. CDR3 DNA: TGCGCCAGCTCCAATAGGGTGGCAGACAAGCTGGAGACCCAGTACTTC. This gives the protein CASSNRVADKLETQYF.